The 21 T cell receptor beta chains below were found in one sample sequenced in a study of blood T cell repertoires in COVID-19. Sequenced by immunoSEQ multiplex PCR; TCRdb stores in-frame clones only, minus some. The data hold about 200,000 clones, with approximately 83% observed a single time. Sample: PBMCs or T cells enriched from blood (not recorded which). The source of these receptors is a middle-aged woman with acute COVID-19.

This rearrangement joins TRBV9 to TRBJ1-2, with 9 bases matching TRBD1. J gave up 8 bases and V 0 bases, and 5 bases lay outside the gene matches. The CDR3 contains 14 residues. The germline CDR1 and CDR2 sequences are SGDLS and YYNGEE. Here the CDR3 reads CASSVVDRGGGYTF. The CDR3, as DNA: TGTGCCAGCAGCGTAGTGGACAGGGGAGGAGGCTACACCTTC.

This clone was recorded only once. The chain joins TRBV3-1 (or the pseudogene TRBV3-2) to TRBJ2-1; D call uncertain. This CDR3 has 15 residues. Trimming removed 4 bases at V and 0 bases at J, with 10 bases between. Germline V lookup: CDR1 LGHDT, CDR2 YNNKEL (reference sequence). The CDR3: CASSLRASSYNEQFF. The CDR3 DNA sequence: TGTGCCAGCAGCCTCCGTGCCAGCTCCTACAATGAGCAGTTCTTC.

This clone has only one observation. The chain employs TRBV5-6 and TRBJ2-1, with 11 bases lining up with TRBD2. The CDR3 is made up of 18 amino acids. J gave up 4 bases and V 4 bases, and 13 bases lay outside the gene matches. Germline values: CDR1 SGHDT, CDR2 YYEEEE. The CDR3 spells CASSPPRPTSGSYNEQFF. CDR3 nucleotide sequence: TGTGCCAGCAGCCCCCCCCGACCTACTAGCGGGAGTTACAATGAGCAGTTCTTC.

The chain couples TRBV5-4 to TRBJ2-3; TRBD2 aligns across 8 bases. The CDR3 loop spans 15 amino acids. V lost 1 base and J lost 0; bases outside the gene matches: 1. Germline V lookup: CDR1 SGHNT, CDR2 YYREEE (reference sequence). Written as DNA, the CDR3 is TGTGCCAGCAGCTTGCCTAGCGGGAGCACAGATACGCAGTATTTT. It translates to CASSLPSGSTDTQYF.

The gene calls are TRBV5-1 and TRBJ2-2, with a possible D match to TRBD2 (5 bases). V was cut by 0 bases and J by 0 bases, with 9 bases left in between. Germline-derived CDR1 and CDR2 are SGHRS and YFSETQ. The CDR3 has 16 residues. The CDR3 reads CASSLAGGPNTGELFF. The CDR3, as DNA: TGCGCCAGCAGCTTGGCCGGCGGGCCGAACACCGGGGAGCTGTTTTTT. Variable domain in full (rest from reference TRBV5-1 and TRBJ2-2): KAGVTQTPRYLIKTRGQQVTLSCSPISGHRSVSWYQQTPGQGLQFLFEYFSETQRNKGNFPGRFSGRQFSNSRSEMNVSTLELGDSALYLCASSLAGGPNTGELFFGEGSRLTVL.

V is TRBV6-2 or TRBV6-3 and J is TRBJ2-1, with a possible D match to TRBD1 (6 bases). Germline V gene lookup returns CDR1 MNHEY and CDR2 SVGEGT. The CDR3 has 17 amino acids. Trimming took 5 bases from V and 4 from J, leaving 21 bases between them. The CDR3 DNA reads TGTGCCAGCAGTCATTCTCCTGCAGGGGATCTGTACAATGAGCAGTTCTTC. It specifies CASSHSPAGDLYNEQFF.

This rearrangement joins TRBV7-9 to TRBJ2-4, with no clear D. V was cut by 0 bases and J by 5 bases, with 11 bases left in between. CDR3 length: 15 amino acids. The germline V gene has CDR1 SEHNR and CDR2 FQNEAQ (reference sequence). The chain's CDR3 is CASSLALSMENIQYF. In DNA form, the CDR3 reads TGTGCCAGCAGCTTAGCGCTTAGCATGGAAAACATTCAGTACTTC.

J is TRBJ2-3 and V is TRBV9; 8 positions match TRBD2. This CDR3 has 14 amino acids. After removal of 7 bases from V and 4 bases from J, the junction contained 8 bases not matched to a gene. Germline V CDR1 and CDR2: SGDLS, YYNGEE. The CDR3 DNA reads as TGTGCCAGCGGGGGAGCGGGAGCCTCAGATACGCAGTATTTT. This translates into CASGGAGASDTQYF.

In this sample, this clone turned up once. DNA of the CDR3: TGTGCCTGGAGTAGTCGGATAGCGGGAGACAATGAGCAGTTCTTC. Translation gives CAWSSRIAGDNEQFF. J is TRBJ2-1 and V is TRBV30, with 9 nucleotides matching TRBD2. The CDR3 sequence is 15 residues long. Germline CDR1 is GTSNPN and CDR2 is SVGIG (reference sequence). Germline trimming cut 2 bases from V and 5 bases from J; bases unmatched to any gene: 7.

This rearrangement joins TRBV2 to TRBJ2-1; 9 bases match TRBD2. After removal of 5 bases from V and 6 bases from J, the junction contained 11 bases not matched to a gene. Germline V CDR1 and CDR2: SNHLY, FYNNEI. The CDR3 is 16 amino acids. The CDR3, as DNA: TGTGCCAGCAGTAGGGATGGCGGGAGGGCGCGCAATGAGCAGTTCTTC. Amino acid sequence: CASSRDGGRARNEQFF.

CDR3 DNA sequence: TGTGCCACCAGTTCTAGCGGGGGAGGTCAAGAGACCCAGTACTTC. This codes for CATSSSGGGQETQYF. V usage is TRBV24-1 and J usage is TRBJ2-5; the match to TRBD2 covers 10 bases. Unmatched junction bases numbered 5, after V lost 6 bases and J lost 2 bases. CDR1 KGHDR and CDR2 SFDVKD come from the germline V gene. There are 15 residues in the CDR3.

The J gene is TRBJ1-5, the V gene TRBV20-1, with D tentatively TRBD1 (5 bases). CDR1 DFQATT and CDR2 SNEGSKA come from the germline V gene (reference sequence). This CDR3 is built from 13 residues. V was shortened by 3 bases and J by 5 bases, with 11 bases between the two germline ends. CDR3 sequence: CSASRGMDQPQHF. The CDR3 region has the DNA TGCAGTGCTAGTAGGGGCATGGATCAGCCCCAGCATTTT.

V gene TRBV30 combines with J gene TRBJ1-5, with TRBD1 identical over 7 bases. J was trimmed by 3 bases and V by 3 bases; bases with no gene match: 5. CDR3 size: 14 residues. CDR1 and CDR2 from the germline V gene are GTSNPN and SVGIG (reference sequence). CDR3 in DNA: TGTGCCTGGAGCCAGACAGGGTCCAATCAGCCCCAGCATTTT. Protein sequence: CAWSQTGSNQPQHF.

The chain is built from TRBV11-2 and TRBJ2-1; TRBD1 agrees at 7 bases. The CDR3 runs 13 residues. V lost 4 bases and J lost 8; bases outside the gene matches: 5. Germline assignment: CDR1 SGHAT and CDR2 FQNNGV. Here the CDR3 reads CASSSTGFYEQFF. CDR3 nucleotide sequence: TGTGCCAGCAGCTCGACAGGGTTTTATGAGCAGTTCTTC. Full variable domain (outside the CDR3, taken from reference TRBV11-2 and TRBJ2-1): EAGVAQSPRYKIIEKRQSVAFWCNPISGHATLYWYQQILGQGPKLLIQFQNNGVVDDSQLPKDRFSAERLKGVDSTLKIQPAKLEDSAVYLCASSSTGFYEQFFGPGTRLTVL.

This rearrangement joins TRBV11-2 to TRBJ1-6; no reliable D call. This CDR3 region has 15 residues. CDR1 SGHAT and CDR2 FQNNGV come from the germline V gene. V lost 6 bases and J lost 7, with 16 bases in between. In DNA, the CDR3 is TGTGCCAGCAGTACCGGGTTTTCTTCAAATTCACCCCTCCACTTT. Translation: CASSTGFSSNSPLHF.

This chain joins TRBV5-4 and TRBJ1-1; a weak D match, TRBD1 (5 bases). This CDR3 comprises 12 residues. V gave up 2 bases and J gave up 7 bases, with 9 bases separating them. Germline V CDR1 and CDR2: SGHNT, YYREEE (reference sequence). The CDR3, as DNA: TGTGCCAGCAGCTTTATTCAGGGTGAAGCTTTCTTT. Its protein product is CASSFIQGEAFF. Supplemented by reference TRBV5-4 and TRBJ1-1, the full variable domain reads ETGVTQSPTHLIKTRGQQVTLRCSSQSGHNTVSWYQQALGQGPQFIFQYYREEENGRGNFPPRFSGLQFPNYSSELNVNALELDDSALYLCASSFIQGEAFFGQGTRLTVV.

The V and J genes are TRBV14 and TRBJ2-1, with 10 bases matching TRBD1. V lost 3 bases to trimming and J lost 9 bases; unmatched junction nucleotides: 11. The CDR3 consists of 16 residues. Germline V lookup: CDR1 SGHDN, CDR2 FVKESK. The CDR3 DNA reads TGTGCCAGCAGCCAGGCCCACCCGACAGGGGGCGTTGAGCAGTTCTTC. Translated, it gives CASSQAHPTGGVEQFF.

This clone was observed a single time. In DNA, the CDR3 is TGTGCCAGCAGCTCTAACGGACTAGCGGGAGGTGAGCAGTTCTTC. This encodes CASSSNGLAGGEQFF. The rearrangement links TRBV7-2 to TRBJ2-1; 14 bases fit TRBD2. Germline CDR1 reads SGHTA; CDR2 reads FQGNSA. J gave up 9 bases and V 4 bases, and 5 bases lay outside the gene matches. The CDR3 has 15 residues.

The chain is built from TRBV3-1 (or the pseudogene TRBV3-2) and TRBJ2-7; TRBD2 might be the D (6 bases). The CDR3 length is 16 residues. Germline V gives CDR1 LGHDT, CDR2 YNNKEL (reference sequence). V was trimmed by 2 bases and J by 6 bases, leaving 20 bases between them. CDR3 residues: CASSQTHWDSPVEQYF. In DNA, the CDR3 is TGTGCCAGCAGCCAAACTCATTGGGACTCCCCCGTCGAGCAGTACTTC.

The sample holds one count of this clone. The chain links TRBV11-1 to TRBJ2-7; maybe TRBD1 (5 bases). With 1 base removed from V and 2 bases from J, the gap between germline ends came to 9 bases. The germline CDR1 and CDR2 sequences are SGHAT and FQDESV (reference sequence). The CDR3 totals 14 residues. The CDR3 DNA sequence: TGTGCCAGCAGCTTAGGACAGAGAACCTACGAGCAGTACTTC. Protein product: CASSLGQRTYEQYF.

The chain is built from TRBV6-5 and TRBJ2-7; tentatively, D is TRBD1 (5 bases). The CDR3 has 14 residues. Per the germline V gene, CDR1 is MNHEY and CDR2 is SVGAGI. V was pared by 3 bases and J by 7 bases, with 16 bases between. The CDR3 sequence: CASSYDRARREQYF. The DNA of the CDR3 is TGTGCCAGCAGTTATGACAGAGCGAGACGAGAGCAGTACTTC.